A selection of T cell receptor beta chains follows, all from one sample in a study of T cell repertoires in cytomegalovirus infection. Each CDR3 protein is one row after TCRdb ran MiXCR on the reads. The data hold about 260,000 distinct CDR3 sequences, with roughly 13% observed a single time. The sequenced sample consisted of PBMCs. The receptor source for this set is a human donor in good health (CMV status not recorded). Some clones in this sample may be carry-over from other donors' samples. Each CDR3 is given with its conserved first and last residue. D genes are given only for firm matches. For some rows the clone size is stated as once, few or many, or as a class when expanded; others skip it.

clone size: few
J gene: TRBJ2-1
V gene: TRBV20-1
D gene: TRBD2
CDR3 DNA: TGCAGTGCTAGAGTCCTGGACCTCATGGCGGGAGGGGCCAATGAGCAGTTCTTC
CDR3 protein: CSARVLDLMAGGANEQFF

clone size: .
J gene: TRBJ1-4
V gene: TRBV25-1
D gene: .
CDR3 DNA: TGTGCCAGCAGTGGCCCCAAACATCCTCTGGGAAAACTGTTTTTT
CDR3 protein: CASSGPKHPLGKLFF

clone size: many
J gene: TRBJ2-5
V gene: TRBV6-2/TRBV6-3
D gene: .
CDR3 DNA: TGTGCCAGCAGAGGGGCGGGGGCCGCTTCCAGAGAGACCCAGTACTTC
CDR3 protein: CASRGAGAASRETQYF

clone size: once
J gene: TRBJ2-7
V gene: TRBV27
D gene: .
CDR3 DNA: TGTGCCAGCAGTTTATCAGTCAGGGTAAACGAGCAGTACTTC
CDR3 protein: CASSLSVRVNEQYF

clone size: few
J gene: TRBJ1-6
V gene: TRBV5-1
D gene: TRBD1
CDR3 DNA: TGCGCCAGCAGCTGGGCCGCGACAGGGGGTAATTCACCCCTCCACTTT
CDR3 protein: CASSWAATGGNSPLHF

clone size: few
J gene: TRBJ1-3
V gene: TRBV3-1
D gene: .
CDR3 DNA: TGTGCCAGCAGTTTGTCGGACGCCGGAAACACCATATATTTT
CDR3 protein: CASSLSDAGNTIYF

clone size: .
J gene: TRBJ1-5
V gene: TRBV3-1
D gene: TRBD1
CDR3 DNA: TGTGCCAGCAGCAAGGACAGGGCAGAAGGTCAGCCCCAGCATTTT
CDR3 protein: CASSKDRAEGQPQHF

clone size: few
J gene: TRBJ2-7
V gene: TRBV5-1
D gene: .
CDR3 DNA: TGCGCCAGCAGCGTTTCCGGGATCTCCTACGAGCAGTACTTC
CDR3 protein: CASSVSGISYEQYF

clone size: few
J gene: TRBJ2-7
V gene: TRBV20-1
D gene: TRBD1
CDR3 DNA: TGCAGTGCCTTGGCCGGGACAGTGAGCTCCTACGAGCAGTACTTC
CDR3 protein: CSALAGTVSSYEQYF

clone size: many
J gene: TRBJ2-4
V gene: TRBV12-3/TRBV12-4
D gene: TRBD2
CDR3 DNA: TGTGCCAGCAGGTATAGCGGGGACGAAAACATTCAGTACTTC
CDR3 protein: CASRYSGDENIQYF

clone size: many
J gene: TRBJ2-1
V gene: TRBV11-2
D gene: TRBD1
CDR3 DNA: TGTGCCAGCAGCCCCAGGACAGGGTACCAGCAGTTCTTC
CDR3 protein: CASSPRTGYQQFF

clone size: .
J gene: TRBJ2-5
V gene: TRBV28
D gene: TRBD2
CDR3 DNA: TGTGCCAGCAGCTCCGGACTAGCGGCAGGGGAGACCCAGTACTTC
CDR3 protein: CASSSGLAAGETQYF

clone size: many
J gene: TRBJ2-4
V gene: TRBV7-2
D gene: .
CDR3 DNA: TGTGCCAGCAGCTCGAGCAGAAACATTCAGTACTTC
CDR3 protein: CASSSSRNIQYF

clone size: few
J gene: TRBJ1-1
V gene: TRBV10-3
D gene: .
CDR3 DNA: TGTGCCATCAGTTTGACAGGGAACACTGAAGCTTTCTTT
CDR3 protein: CAISLTGNTEAFF

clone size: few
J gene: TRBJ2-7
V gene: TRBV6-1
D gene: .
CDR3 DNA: TGTGCCAGCAGTGAGATTAGAAACTCCTACGAGCAGTACTTC
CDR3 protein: CASSEIRNSYEQYF

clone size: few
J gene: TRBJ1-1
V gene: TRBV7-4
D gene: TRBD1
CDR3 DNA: TGTGCCAGCAGCAGAACAGGGGGGGGTAAGAACACTGAAGCTTTCTTT
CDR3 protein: CASSRTGGGKNTEAFF

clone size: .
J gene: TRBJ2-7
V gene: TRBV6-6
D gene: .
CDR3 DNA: TGTGCCAGCACCCCAGGACCTTCCTACGAGCAGTACTTC
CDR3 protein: CASTPGPSYEQYF

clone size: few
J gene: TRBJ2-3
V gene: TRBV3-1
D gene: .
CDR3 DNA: TGTGCCAGCAGCCCAAGTCTGGACGGGACCACAGATACGCAGTATTTT
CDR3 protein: CASSPSLDGTTDTQYF

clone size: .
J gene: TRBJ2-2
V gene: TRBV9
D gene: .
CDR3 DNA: TGTGCCAGCAGCACAATCACCGGGGAGCTGTTTTTT
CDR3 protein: CASSTITGELFF

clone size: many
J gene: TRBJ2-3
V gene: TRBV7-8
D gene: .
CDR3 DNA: TGTGCCAGCAGCCCTCAGACTAGCACAGATACGCAGTATTTT
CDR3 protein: CASSPQTSTDTQYF

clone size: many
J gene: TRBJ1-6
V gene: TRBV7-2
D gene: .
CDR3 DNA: TGTGCCAGCAGTCATATTTCAGCGGCGAGCTCCTATAATTCACCCCTCCACTTT
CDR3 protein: CASSHISAASSYNSPLHF

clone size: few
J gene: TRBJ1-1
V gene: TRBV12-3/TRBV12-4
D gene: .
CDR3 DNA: TGTGCCAGCAGTTTAAGAGTGGGACTGGAAGCTTTCTTT
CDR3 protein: CASSLRVGLEAFF

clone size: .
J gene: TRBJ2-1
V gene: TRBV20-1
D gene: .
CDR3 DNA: TGCAGTGCTAGAGATCTTCAGGGTCGGTACAATGAGCAGTTCTTC
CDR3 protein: CSARDLQGRYNEQFF